The 9 T cell receptor beta chains below were found in one sample sequenced in a study of blood T cell repertoires in COVID-19. TCRdb's copy holds only in-frame clones and misses some; the assay was immunoSEQ multiplex PCR. The sample yields about 270,000 clones, 91% seen once. Material for sequencing was PBMCs or T cells enriched from blood (not recorded which). The receptor set was obtained from a man aged 40-49 years who had been exposed to COVID-19.

V is TRBV7-2 and J is TRBJ2-3; D gene ambiguous. The germline CDR1 and CDR2 sequences are SGHTA and FQGNSA. V was trimmed by 0 bases and J by 6 bases, leaving 7 bases between them. The CDR3 covers 13 residues. This CDR3 reads CASSLAPGDTQYF. Written as DNA, the CDR3 is TGTGCCAGCAGCTTAGCCCCCGGGGATACGCAGTATTTT.

V usage is TRBV6-6 and J usage is TRBJ1-2; D is unclear. CDR3 length equals 14 residues. V gave up 6 bases and J gave up 4 bases, with 15 bases separating them. The germline gives CDR1 MNHNY, CDR2 SVGAGI (reference sequence). CDR3 loop: CASRGRRSAYGYTF. CDR3 in DNA: TGTGCCAGCAGGGGGAGGAGGTCTGCCTATGGCTACACCTTC.

The chain employs TRBV18 and TRBJ1-2, with TRBD1 matching over 9 bases. J was trimmed by 5 bases and V by 2 bases; bases with no gene match: 6. Looked up from germline, CDR1 is KGHSH and CDR2 is LQKENI. The CDR3 totals 15 residues. CDR3: CASSPMDRGGYGYTF. CDR3 in DNA: TGTGCCAGCTCACCAATGGACAGGGGAGGATATGGCTACACCTTC.

The chain uses TRBV2 and TRBJ1-2; 7 nucleotides align to TRBD1. V trimming: 3 bases; J trimming: 6 bases; junction bases outside the gene matches: 7. The CDR3 spans 14 residues. Germline assignment: CDR1 SNHLY and CDR2 FYNNEI. CDR3 amino acids: CASSDSGGEDGYTF. CDR3 nucleotide sequence: TGTGCCAGCAGTGACTCAGGGGGTGAGGATGGCTACACCTTC.

The V call is TRBV2, the J call TRBJ1-2; D is unclear. The CDR3 contains 13 residues. Between the trimmed V and J ends, which lost 4 bases and 3 bases, there was a span of 9 bases. Looked up from germline, CDR1 is SNHLY and CDR2 is FYNNEI. The chain's CDR3 is CASSVPRDYGYTF. The CDR3 nucleotides are TGTGCCAGCAGTGTCCCGCGGGACTATGGCTACACCTTC.

This clone was recorded once. The chain links TRBV2 to TRBJ2-3; no clear D gene. There are 15 residues in the CDR3. Trimming shortened V by 4 bases and J by 0 bases, and 11 bases separated the two germline ends. CDR1 is SNHLY and CDR2 is FYNNEI in the germline V gene. CDR3 nucleotides: TGTGCCAGCAGTGTTGGAGTGCGTAGCACAGATACGCAGTATTTT. Amino acid sequence: CASSVGVRSTDTQYF.

The table lists this clone with a count of one. The chain combines TRBV10-2 with TRBJ2-7; TRBD2 aligns across 12 bases. CDR3 size: 16 residues. The junction had 6 bases not matched to a gene; V was cut back by 3 bases and J by 3 bases. In germline, CDR1 is WSHSY, CDR2 SAAADI. DNA of the CDR3: TGCGCCAGCAGTGATTACTCGGGACTAGCGGGCTACGAGCAGTACTTC. Translation gives CASSDYSGLAGYEQYF.

V gene TRBV12-3 or TRBV12-4 combines with J gene TRBJ2-2; the D is unclear. Trimming shortened V by 7 bases and J by 3 bases, and 9 bases separated the two germline ends. CDR3 length equals 13 residues. Here the CDR3 DNA reads TGTGCCAGCACCACAAGCGACACCGGGGAGCTGTTTTTT. It yields the protein CASTTSDTGELFF.

The genes are TRBV5-1 and TRBJ2-1; 8 nucleotides line up with TRBD2. Germline values: CDR1 SGHRS, CDR2 YFSETQ. This CDR3 has 16 residues. V was clipped by 4 bases and J by 8 bases; unmatched bases: 14. This CDR3 is CASSPRSPGGLDEQFF. Here the CDR3 DNA reads TGCGCCAGCAGCCCCAGGTCTCCGGGGGGGTTAGATGAGCAGTTCTTC.